This T cell receptor (beta chain) was recovered during a study of cytomegalovirus exposure and HLA in healthy donors. Primers included in the PCR were 60 Vbeta and 13 Jbeta primers. Profiling relied on immunoSEQ multiplex PCR, and the TCRdb table lists in-frame clones only, not all of them. Found here are about 130,000 clones, less than 85% of them singletons; the top ten hold approximately 2%. Looked up from germline, CDR1 is LGHNA and CDR2 is YNFKEQ. This CDR3 contains 15 residues. Trimming removed 4 bases from V and 1 base from J; junction bases left unmatched: 3. This receptor was obtained from a woman in her forties in good health and CMV-seropositive. The sample consisted of PBMCs. V gene TRBV4-2 combines with J gene TRBJ1-1, with 10 bases aligning to TRBD1. The CDR3 sequence: CASSPGQGENTEAFF. The CDR3 DNA sequence: TGTGCCAGCAGCCCTGGACAGGGGGAGAACACTGAAGCTTTCTTT.